Presented here are 13 T cell receptor beta chains from one specimen sequenced in a study of molecular identifiers for immune sequencing clone quantification. TCRdb fed the PCR reads into MiXCR, producing one record per CDR3 protein. The table has about 39,000 distinct CDR3 sequences, roughly 18% seen once. The sequenced sample consisted of naive CD8+ T cells from blood, with Jurkat cell RNA spiked in. Documented subset: FACS-sorted CD8+CD4-CCR7+CD45RA+ naive T cells. These receptors originate from a human donor in good health. Some libraries in this study had Jurkat cell RNA spiked in.

The chain carries TRBV6-2 or TRBV6-3 and TRBJ2-1, with D possibly matching TRBD2 (6 bases). This CDR3 is 15 amino acids long. Germline V gene lookup returns CDR1 MNHEY and CDR2 SVGEGT. The V and J ends lost 3 bases and 4 bases respectively, with 13 bases between them. The CDR3 nucleotides are TGTGCCAGCAGTTATCGGGGTAGCGGTTACAATGAGCAGTTCTTC. Translated, it gives CASSYRGSGYNEQFF.

The rearrangement joins TRBV7-9 to TRBJ2-4; possible D gene TRBD1, 5 bases. The CDR3 covers 12 residues. Per germline, CDR1 SEHNR and CDR2 FQNEAQ (reference sequence). V lost 2 bases and J lost 15, with 14 bases in between. CDR3 sequence reads: CASSLYADSRYF. The CDR3 coding sequence is TGTGCCAGCAGCTTATATGCCGACAGCCGGTACTTC.

This clonotype was counted ten times or more. This sequence joins TRBV29-1 and TRBJ1-1, with D possibly being TRBD1 (5 bases). The CDR3 is 12 residues long. Germline V gene lookup returns CDR1 SQVTM and CDR2 ANQGSEA. Between the trimmed V and J ends, which lost 6 bases and 6 bases, there was a span of 14 bases. In DNA form, the CDR3 reads TGCAGCGTCCCGGCCCAGGGCTCTGAAGCTTTCTTT. Protein product: CSVPAQGSEAFF.

The chain has TRBV27 and TRBJ2-5; D assignment may be TRBD1 or TRBD2 (5 bases each). V was clipped by 3 bases and J by 5 bases, with 13 bases between them. CDR3 length: 14 amino acids. Germline CDR1 MNHEY, CDR2 SMNVEV (reference sequence). CDR3 coding DNA: TGTGCCAGCAGTTTGTACCCGGGGACCGAGACCCAGTACTTC. Its protein is CASSLYPGTETQYF.

This clonotype was picked up many times. The genes are TRBV11-2 and TRBJ2-1, with TRBD1 matching over 7 bases. CDR1 is SGHAT, CDR2 FQNNGV, per germline. CDR3 size: 12 residues. J gave up 7 bases and V 4 bases, and 1 base lay outside the gene matches. The CDR3 sequence: CASSSRGNEQFF. CDR3 coding DNA: TGTGCCAGCAGCTCCAGGGGGAATGAGCAGTTCTTC.

This clonotype showed up many times. V usage is TRBV9 and J usage is TRBJ2-1, with D perhaps TRBD2 (5 bases). CDR3 length: 14 amino acids. Deletions cut 0 bases from V and 3 bases from J, with 7 bases between. CDR1 is SGDLS and CDR2 is YYNGEE in the germline V gene. Here the CDR3 reads CASSVDGLYNEQFF. In DNA, the CDR3 is TGTGCCAGCAGCGTAGATGGACTCTACAATGAGCAGTTCTTC.

A note on this clonotype: A much bigger clone sits one base away, suggesting this may be a read error. This chain uses TRBV9 with TRBJ2-2; D gene unclear. Deletions cut 4 bases from V and 7 bases from J, with 5 bases between. The CDR3 has 11 residues. The germline V gene has CDR1 SGDLS and CDR2 YYNGEE. CDR3 loop: CASSWDGELFF. DNA of the CDR3: TGTGCCAGCAGCTGGGACGGGGAGCTGTTTTTT.

Ten or more counts support this clonotype. The gene calls are TRBV5-1 and TRBJ2-7; 7 bases fit TRBD2. The CDR3 sequence is 12 residues long. CDR1 and CDR2 (germline): SGHRS, YFSETQ. Trimming took 3 bases from V and 3 from J; bases not matched to a gene: 0. The chain's CDR3 is CASSWEGYEQYF. For the CDR3, the DNA is TGCGCCAGCAGCTGGGAGGGCTACGAGCAGTACTTC.

This clonotype was picked up many times. The rearrangement links TRBV5-6 to TRBJ2-7; tentatively, D is TRBD1 or TRBD2 (5 bases each). CDR3 size: 14 residues. Germline V gives CDR1 SGHDT, CDR2 YYEEEE. V dropped 2 bases and J dropped 0 bases, with 9 bases sitting between them. The CDR3 spells CASSLGDPSYEQYF. As DNA, the CDR3 is TGTGCCAGCAGCTTAGGGGACCCCTCCTACGAGCAGTACTTC.

The sample holds one count of this clonotype. A much larger clonotype is one base distant, so this may be a read error. This chain's CDR3 is CATFSDTGELFF. In DNA, the CDR3 is TGTGCCACCTTCAGTGACACCGGGGAGCTGTTTTTT. The chain links TRBV10-3 to TRBJ2-2; the D is unclear. V lost 10 bases and J lost 3, with 9 bases in between. Per the germline V gene, CDR1 is ENHRY and CDR2 is SYGVKD. CDR3 size: 12 residues.

V gene TRBV12-3 or TRBV12-4 combines with J gene TRBJ1-1; D is unresolved. V dropped 5 bases and J dropped 6 bases, with 16 bases sitting between them. The CDR3 totals 14 residues. The CDR3 loop is CASSPRVLTSEAFF. The DNA for the CDR3 is TGTGCCAGCAGTCCCCGGGTCCTGACTTCTGAAGCTTTCTTT.

This clonotype was picked up many times. The chain recombines TRBV29-1 with TRBJ2-2, with TRBD1 as a possible D gene (7 bases). This CDR3 is 13 amino acids long. The germline CDR1 and CDR2 sequences are SQVTM and ANQGSEA. V dropped 7 bases and J dropped 2 bases, with 11 bases sitting between them. For the CDR3, the DNA is TGCAGCGCGGGGGACAGAAACACCGGGGAGCTGTTTTTT. Residues: CSAGDRNTGELFF.

This clonotype came up many times. The chain links TRBV5-1 to TRBJ2-7, with a tentative D call TRBD2 (5 bases). CDR1 and CDR2 from the germline V gene are SGHRS and YFSETQ. The CDR3 spans 13 residues. Trimming pared 2 bases from V and 4 bases from J, leaving 10 bases between. The CDR3 DNA follows: TGCGCCAGCAGCTTCGGGGTCGGGTACGAGCAGTACTTC. Translating it yields CASSFGVGYEQYF.